These 9 T cell receptor beta chains share one sample of origin, sequenced in a study of T cells after yellow fever vaccination. TCRdb independently ran MiXCR on the 5' RACE reads; one entry per CDR3 protein. The sample has some 550,000 distinct CDR3 sequences; over 15% are singletons. Sample: PBMCs, taken 15 days after the yellow fever booster vaccination. These receptors all stem from a man aged 25-40 years who received the YFV17D yellow fever vaccine.

V gene TRBV4-3 combines with J gene TRBJ2-5; 8 positions match TRBD2. Germline CDR1 reads LGHNA; CDR2 reads YSLEER. V shed 1 base and J 5 bases; nucleotides not matched to a gene: 15. This CDR3 region has 18 residues. CDR3 coding DNA: TGCGCCAGCAGCCAAGCCCCGGGAACCGGGAGGGCGGGGGAGACCCAGTACTTC. Encoded protein: CASSQAPGTGRAGETQYF.

This chain connects TRBV6-5 to TRBJ2-7; 7 positions agree with TRBD1. CDR1 and CDR2 (germline): MNHEY, SVGAGI. The CDR3 has 14 amino acids. Trimming cost V 6 bases and J 3 bases; bases outside gene matches: 8. The CDR3, as DNA: TGTGCCAGCAGACCTACAGGGGTGGACTACGAGCAGTACTTC. It yields the protein CASRPTGVDYEQYF.

This chain joins TRBV10-2 and TRBJ2-7; 9 bases map to TRBD2. This CDR3 comprises 14 residues. V shed 6 bases, J shed 5 bases, and the junction held 8 bases outside the gene matches. CDR1 is WSHSY and CDR2 is SAAADI in the germline V gene. CDR3 sequence (DNA): TGCGCCAGCAGGGGGTTAGCGGGAGAGGACGAGCAGTACTTC. Residues: CASRGLAGEDEQYF.

This clonotype came up once. The J gene is TRBJ2-5, the V gene TRBV7-2, with D possibly matching TRBD1 (6 bases). The germline V gene encodes CDR1 SGHTA and CDR2 FQGNSA. The CDR3 is 15 residues long. The ends were cut back, 5 bases at V and 2 bases at J, with 15 bases in the middle. Here the CDR3 DNA reads TGTGCCAGCAGCATCACAGGGCGGAGGCAAGAGACCCAGTACTTC. This translates into CASSITGRRQETQYF. The variable domain in full, with the rest retrieved from reference TRBV7-2 and TRBJ2-5, is GAGVSQSPSNKVTEKGKDVELRCDPISGHTALYWYRQSLGQGLEFLIYFQGNSAPDKSGLPSDRFSAERTGGSVSTLTIQRTQQEDSAVYLCASSITGRRQETQYFGPGTRLLVL.

V usage is TRBV15 and J usage is TRBJ2-7; D ambiguous. Trimming removed 8 bases from V and 0 bases from J, with 8 bases in between. The CDR3 is 12 residues long. Germline V gene data show CDR1 as LNHNV and CDR2 as YYDKDF (reference sequence). CDR3 amino acids: CATSGFSYEQYF. DNA of the CDR3: TGTGCCACCTCCGGGTTCTCCTACGAGCAGTACTTC.

This clonotype occurred a few times. The chain carries TRBV20-1 and TRBJ2-7; TRBD2 matches 8 bases. This CDR3 spans 16 amino acids. Germline values: CDR1 DFQATT, CDR2 SNEGSKA (reference sequence). V lost 0 bases, J lost 2 bases, and 9 bases stayed unmatched. The CDR3 nucleotides are TGCAGTGCTAGAGATCTGGGGAGCGGGAGAACCTACGAGCAGTACTTC. Translation gives CSARDLGSGRTYEQYF.

CDR3 DNA sequence: TGTGCCAGCAGCCGTGGTACTGCAACCTACGAGCAGTACTTC. Translated: CASSRGTATYEQYF. The chain has TRBV7-9 and TRBJ2-7; D is uncertain. CDR3 size: 14 residues. Trimming left V 5 bases short and J 2 bases short, with 13 bases between. The germline gives CDR1 SEHNR, CDR2 FQNEAQ (reference sequence).

This clonotype has just one count. The rearrangement joins TRBV28 to TRBJ1-5; 10 nucleotides match TRBD1. CDR3 length: 16 residues. From germline, CDR1 is MDHEN and CDR2 SYDVKM. V lost 4 bases, J lost 4 bases, and 7 bases stayed unmatched. The CDR3 region has the DNA TGTGCCAGCAGTTCCCCTGACAGGGGGCCGAATCAGCCCCAGCATTTT. Translating gives CASSSPDRGPNQPQHF. Looking up the rest from reference TRBV28 and TRBJ1-5 gives the full variable domain: DVKVTQSSRYLVKRTGEKVFLECVQDMDHENMFWYRQDPGLGLRLIYFSYDVKMKEKGDIPEGYSVSREKKERFSLILESASTNQTSMYLCASSSPDRGPNQPQHFGDGTRLSIL.

This clonotype has more than one count but fewer than ten. The chain uses TRBV6-1 and TRBJ1-5, with 7 bases fitting TRBD1. CDR3 length equals 14 residues. Germline assignment: CDR1 MNHNS and CDR2 SASEGT. V lost 10 bases, J lost 7 bases, and 13 bases stayed unmatched. CDR3 sequence: CATLSTDRAQPQHF. The CDR3 nucleotides are TGTGCCACCCTATCAACCGACAGGGCCCAGCCCCAGCATTTT.